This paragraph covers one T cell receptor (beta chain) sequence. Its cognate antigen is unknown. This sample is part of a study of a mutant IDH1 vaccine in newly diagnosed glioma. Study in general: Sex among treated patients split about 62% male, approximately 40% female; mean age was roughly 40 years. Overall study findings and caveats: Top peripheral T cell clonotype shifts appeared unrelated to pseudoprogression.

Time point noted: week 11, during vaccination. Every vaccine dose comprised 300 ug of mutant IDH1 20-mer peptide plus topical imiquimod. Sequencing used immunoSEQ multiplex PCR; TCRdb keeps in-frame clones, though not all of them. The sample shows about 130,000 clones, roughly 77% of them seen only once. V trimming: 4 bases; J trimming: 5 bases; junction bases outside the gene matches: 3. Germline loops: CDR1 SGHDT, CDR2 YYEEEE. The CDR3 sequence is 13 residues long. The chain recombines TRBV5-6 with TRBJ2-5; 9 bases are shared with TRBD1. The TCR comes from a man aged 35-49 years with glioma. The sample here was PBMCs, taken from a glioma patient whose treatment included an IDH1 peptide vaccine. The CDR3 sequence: CASSGTGWETQYF. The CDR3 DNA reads TGTGCCAGCAGCGGGACAGGGTGGGAGACCCAGTACTTC.